This entry lists 22 T cell receptor beta chains sequenced from one sample in a study of T and B cells in COVID-19 patients. Blood genomic DNA input for TRB amplification was roughly 220-500 ng. TRB rearrangements were amplified by multiplex PCR with BIOMED2 TRB-A/B primers. TCRdb redid the calling of the multiplex PCR reads with MiXCR, one entry per CDR3 protein. In the table there are 4,000 or so distinct CDR3 sequences, roughly 23% of which are singletons. The specimen was blood. The receptors were gathered from a human donor with active COVID-19.

The V call is TRBV14, the J call TRBJ2-3; 12 bases agree with TRBD2. Germline V gene data show CDR1 as SGHDN and CDR2 as FVKESK. After removal of 6 bases from V and 0 bases from J, the junction contained 10 bases not matched to a gene. There are 18 residues in the CDR3. CDR3 coding DNA: TGTGCCAGCAGGTCGTCTAGCGGGAGGGCCTTCAGCACAGATACGCAGTATTTT. Its translation is CASRSSSGRAFSTDTQYF.

The table lists this clonotype with many counts. The V and J genes are TRBV5-1 and TRBJ2-7; D unclear. Trimming cost V 2 bases and J 3 bases, with 6 bases left between them. CDR3 length equals 12 residues. Germline CDR1 SGHRS, CDR2 YFSETQ. In nucleotides, the CDR3 is TGCGCCAGCAGCTTTAGTAGCTACGAGCAGTACTTC. Translated, it gives CASSFSSYEQYF.

The V and J genes are TRBV20-1 and TRBJ2-5; D uncertain. Germline CDR1 is DFQATT and CDR2 is SNEGSKA (reference sequence). V dropped 0 bases and J dropped 4 bases, with 15 bases sitting between them. The CDR3 consists of 15 residues. CDR3 sequence reads: CSARDRLSPGETQYF. As DNA, the CDR3 is TGCAGTGCTAGAGATCGGCTAAGCCCTGGAGAGACCCAGTACTTC.

This clonotype is classed as medium-sized. This chain connects TRBV27 to TRBJ1-2; D remains unclear. Germline V gene lookup returns CDR1 MNHEY and CDR2 SMNVEV (reference sequence). The CDR3 runs to 14 residues. V was cut by 2 bases and J by 4 bases, with 11 bases left in between. The CDR3 protein is CASSLIPQVYGYTF. For the CDR3, the DNA is TGTGCCAGCAGTTTAATCCCGCAGGTCTATGGCTACACCTTC.

There are a few counts of this clonotype. The chain combines TRBV14 with TRBJ2-7, with unresolved D. CDR1 and CDR2 (germline): SGHDN, FVKESK. CDR3 length equals 14 residues. V lost 2 bases to trimming and J lost 7 bases, with 15 bases between them. CDR3 bases: TGTGCCAGCAGCCAACACCCCCCGATCGGGGAGCAGTACTTC. It is translated as CASSQHPPIGEQYF. Supplemented by reference TRBV14 and TRBJ2-7, the full variable domain reads EAGVTQFPSHSVIEKGQTVTLRCDPISGHDNLYWYRRVMGKEIKFLLHFVKESKQDESGMPNNRFLAERTGGTYSTLKVQPAELEDSGVYFCASSQHPPIGEQYFGPGTRLTVT.

The chain couples TRBV4-3 to TRBJ1-5; D unresolved. Germline loops: CDR1 LGHNA, CDR2 YSLEER. V lost 0 bases and J 1 base, leaving 4 bases between the germline ends. This CDR3 spans 14 amino acids. The CDR3 loop is CASSQDVSNQPQHF. Here the CDR3 DNA reads TGCGCCAGCAGCCAAGATGTCAGCAATCAGCCCCAGCATTTT.

In its sample, this clonotype ranks as medium-sized. The chain links TRBV30 to TRBJ1-1; D possibly corresponds to TRBD1 (6 bases). The CDR3 extends over 14 amino acids. Trimming pared 0 bases from V and 2 bases from J, leaving 10 bases between. Looked up from germline, CDR1 is GTSNPN and CDR2 is SVGIG (reference sequence). The CDR3 DNA reads as TGTGCCTGGAGTGTAAAGGGGGGCAACACTGAAGCTTTCTTT. Translation: CAWSVKGGNTEAFF.

The chain couples TRBV20-1 to TRBJ2-7; weak D call: TRBD2 (6 bases). Germline V gene data show CDR1 as DFQATT and CDR2 as SNEGSKA (reference sequence). The CDR3 spans 14 residues. Trimming stripped 5 bases from V and 0 bases from J, with 14 bases between. CDR3 amino acids: CSAEWREASYEQYF. Written as DNA, the CDR3 is TGCAGTGCTGAGTGGAGGGAGGCCTCCTACGAGCAGTACTTC.

This clonotype ranks as medium-sized. The V and J genes are TRBV5-4 and TRBJ2-5; the match to TRBD1 covers 7 bases. CDR3 length equals 13 residues. Germline CDR1 is SGHNT and CDR2 is YYREEE (reference sequence). V lost 4 bases to trimming and J lost 3 bases; unmatched junction nucleotides: 3. CDR3 protein: CASSPTGKETQYF. CDR3 nucleotides: TGTGCCAGCAGCCCGACAGGGAAAGAGACCCAGTACTTC.

This clonotype is termed medium-sized. The CDR3: CASSLTSGAGELFF. CDR3 nucleotide sequence: TGTGCCAGCAGCTTAACGTCGGGGGCCGGGGAGCTGTTTTTT. The V call is TRBV7-2, the J call TRBJ2-2; perhaps TRBD2 as D (6 bases). CDR1 SGHTA and CDR2 FQGNSA come from the germline V gene. The CDR3 loop spans 14 amino acids. The ends were cut back, 2 bases at V and 6 bases at J, with 10 bases in the middle. The full variable domain, with the rest looked up from reference TRBV7-2 and TRBJ2-2, is GAGVSQSPSNKVTEKGKDVELRCDPISGHTALYWYRQSLGQGLEFLIYFQGNSAPDKSGLPSDRFSAERTGGSVSTLTIQRTQQEDSAVYLCASSLTSGAGELFFGEGSRLTVL.

The chain uses TRBV29-1 and TRBJ2-1; 11 positions match TRBD2. Germline assignment: CDR1 SQVTM and CDR2 ANQGSEA. The trim removed 8 bases at V and 3 bases at J, leaving 9 bases unmatched. CDR3 length: 15 amino acids. The CDR3 protein is CSTRSGRADYNEQFF. CDR3 nucleotides: TGCAGCACCCGTAGCGGGAGGGCGGACTACAATGAGCAGTTCTTC.

This clonotype qualifies as medium-sized. The J gene is TRBJ1-1, the V gene TRBV30; 8 nucleotides match TRBD1. Per germline, CDR1 GTSNPN and CDR2 SVGIG (reference sequence). The V segment lost 6 bases and the J segment 4 bases; nucleotides outside the gene matches: 4. There are 12 residues in the CDR3. The CDR3 protein is CACRQGSTEAFF. As DNA, the CDR3 is TGTGCCTGCCGACAGGGGAGCACTGAAGCTTTCTTT. Variable domain in full (rest from reference TRBV30 and TRBJ1-1): SQTIHQWPATLVQPVGSPLSLECTVEGTSNPNLYWYRQAAGRGLQLLFYSVGIGQISSEVPQNLSASRPQDRQFILSSKKLLLSDSGFYLCACRQGSTEAFFGQGTRLTVV.

This clonotype was counted a few times. The gene calls are TRBV20-1 and TRBJ2-1, with 8 bases lining up with TRBD2. The germline V gene has CDR1 DFQATT and CDR2 SNEGSKA (reference sequence). V was clipped by 4 bases and J by 8 bases; unmatched bases: 10. There are 14 residues in the CDR3. CDR3 protein: CSAIISGRIDEQFF. DNA of the CDR3: TGCAGTGCTATTATAAGCGGGAGAATCGATGAGCAGTTCTTC.

The chain employs TRBV5-1 and TRBJ2-1; D possibly corresponds to TRBD2 (5 bases). Trimming pared 4 bases from V and 8 bases from J, leaving 19 bases between. This CDR3 is 15 amino acids long. Germline loops: CDR1 SGHRS, CDR2 YFSETQ. CDR3 loop: CASSPGELGFDEQFF. The CDR3 DNA reads TGCGCCAGCAGCCCTGGGGAACTAGGGTTCGATGAGCAGTTCTTC.

Sample share makes this clonotype large. This chain joins TRBV19 and TRBJ2-3; 9 nucleotides agree with TRBD2. Germline CDR1 and CDR2: LNHDA and SQIVND (reference sequence). The CDR3 loop spans 14 amino acids. Trimming took 4 bases from V and 4 from J; bases not matched to a gene: 3. The CDR3 region is CASSRREGPDTQYF. CDR3 coding DNA: TGTGCCAGTAGTAGGCGGGAGGGCCCAGATACGCAGTATTTT.

This clonotype is classed as medium-sized. The chain has TRBV27 and TRBJ2-7; a possible D gene is TRBD2 (5 bases). Deletions cut 6 bases from V and 7 bases from J, with 19 bases between. Germline V gives CDR1 MNHEY, CDR2 SMNVEV (reference sequence). CDR3 length: 14 residues. This CDR3 is CASRPTLSSGEQYF. As DNA, the CDR3 is TGTGCCAGCAGGCCGACCCTCAGCTCGGGGGAGCAGTACTTC.

This clonotype has more than one count but fewer than ten. The chain joins TRBV20-1 to TRBJ2-3; D call uncertain. The CDR3 loop spans 16 amino acids. V was trimmed by 1 base and J by 0 bases, leaving 14 bases between them. Germline CDR1 DFQATT, CDR2 SNEGSKA (reference sequence). CDR3 protein: CSARASGAPSTDTQYF. The CDR3 DNA reads TGCAGTGCTAGAGCCTCCGGAGCCCCAAGCACAGATACGCAGTATTTT.

V is TRBV29-1 and J is TRBJ2-5; TRBD1 agrees at 11 bases. The CDR3 extends over 16 amino acids. CDR1 is SQVTM, CDR2 ANQGSEA, per germline. The V gene end was trimmed by 7 bases and the J gene end by 5 bases; junction bases not matched to a gene: 15. The CDR3 DNA follows: TGCAGCGCCCCGGGACAGGGGGGAAACACCGGGGAGACCCAGTACTTC. As protein: CSAPGQGGNTGETQYF.

This sequence joins TRBV29-1 and TRBJ2-1, with D possibly being TRBD1 (5 bases). The V and J ends lost 4 bases and 8 bases respectively, with 9 bases between them. This CDR3 has 11 amino acids. Germline assignment: CDR1 SQVTM and CDR2 ANQGSEA. For the CDR3, the DNA is TGCAGCGTTGGCAGGGTGGATGAGCAGTTCTTC. This codes for CSVGRVDEQFF.

CDR3 sequence: CASSLDTEAFF. DNA of the CDR3: TGTGCCAGCAGCTTGGACACTGAAGCTTTCTTT. J is TRBJ1-1 and V is TRBV7-9; D not resolved. This CDR3 is built from 11 residues. Germline assignment: CDR1 SEHNR and CDR2 FQNEAQ (reference sequence). Trimming removed 3 bases from V and 3 bases from J, with 2 bases in between. The entire variable domain, with the rest obtained from reference TRBV7-9 and TRBJ1-1, is as follows: DTGVSQNPRHKITKRGQNVTFRCDPISEHNRLYWYRQTLGQGPEFLTYFQNEAQLEKSRLLSDRFSAERPKGSFSTLEIQRTEQGDSAMYLCASSLDTEAFFGQGTRLTVV.

There are a few counts of this clonotype. The rearrangement uses TRBV28 and TRBJ1-5; D unclear. Germline lookup yields CDR1 MDHEN and CDR2 SYDVKM. This CDR3 spans 14 amino acids. V lost 5 bases, J lost 3 bases, and 11 bases lay in between. CDR3 in amino acids: CASSRAHVNQPQHF. CDR3 DNA sequence: TGTGCCAGCAGTCGGGCCCACGTCAATCAGCCCCAGCATTTT.

In this sample, this clonotype turned up many times. This chain connects TRBV14 to TRBJ1-4, with 9 bases identical to TRBD1. Germline values: CDR1 SGHDN, CDR2 FVKESK. The CDR3 is 15 residues long. Unmatched junction bases numbered 7, after V lost 3 bases and J lost 8 bases. The CDR3 DNA is TGTGCCAGCAGCCAGGGACAGGGCTTCCGAGAAAAACTGTTTTTT. Protein: CASSQGQGFREKLFF.